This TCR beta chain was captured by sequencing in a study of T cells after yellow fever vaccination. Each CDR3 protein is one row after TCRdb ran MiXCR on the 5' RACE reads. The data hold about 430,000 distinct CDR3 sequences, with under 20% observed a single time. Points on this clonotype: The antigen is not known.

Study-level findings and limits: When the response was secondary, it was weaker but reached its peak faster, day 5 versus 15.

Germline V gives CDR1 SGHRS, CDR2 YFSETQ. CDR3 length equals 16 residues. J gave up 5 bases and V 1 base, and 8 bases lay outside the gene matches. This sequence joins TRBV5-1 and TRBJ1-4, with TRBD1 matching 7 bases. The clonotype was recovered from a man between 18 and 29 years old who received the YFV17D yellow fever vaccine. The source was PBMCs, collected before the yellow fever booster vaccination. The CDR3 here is CASSLMEGAGNEKLFF. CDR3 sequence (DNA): TGCGCCAGCAGCTTGATGGAGGGGGCTGGGAATGAAAAACTGTTTTTT.